A single sample gave rise to the 27 T cell receptor beta chains below, sequenced in a study of T-cell reconstitution after alpha-beta-depleted transplantation in children. Unique molecular identifiers were used in preparing the TCRbeta library. Via MiXCR, TCRdb re-called the PCR reads, giving one row per CDR3 protein. The table shows some 240,000 distinct CDR3 sequences, with over 9.5% occurring only once. The source was PBMCs from the stem cell graft donor, collected from the stem cell graft. These receptor sequences come from a human donor who donated a stem cell graft to a child with SCID.

This clonotype was found many times. The gene calls are TRBV28 and TRBJ2-2, with 10 bases lining up with TRBD2. The V segment lost 4 bases and the J segment 2 bases; nucleotides outside the gene matches: 10. There are 18 residues in the CDR3. Germline V gene lookup returns CDR1 MDHEN and CDR2 SYDVKM. The CDR3 sequence: CASSSRPLAGGNTGELFF. The CDR3 region has the DNA TGTGCCAGCAGTTCCCGCCCCTTAGCGGGGGGCAACACCGGGGAGCTGTTTTTT.

This clonotype was recorded at least ten times. The J gene is TRBJ1-6, the V gene TRBV12-3 or TRBV12-4; no definite D call. The CDR3 is made up of 17 amino acids. V lost 3 bases and J 13 bases, leaving 25 bases between the germline ends. CDR3 residues: CASSFRHPGGTPSPLHF. DNA for the CDR3: TGTGCCAGCAGTTTTCGGCACCCGGGAGGAACTCCTTCGCCCCTCCACTTT.

This clonotype was seen many times. The chain links TRBV7-9 to TRBJ1-2, with D possibly TRBD1 on 6 matching bases. Germline V gene sequence: CDR1 SEHNR, CDR2 FQNEAQ (reference sequence). Trimming removed 5 bases at V and 8 bases at J, with 21 bases between. This CDR3 is built from 15 residues. This CDR3 is CASSLIGGGHRGYTF. In DNA, the CDR3 is TGTGCCAGCAGCCTAATCGGGGGGGGCCACAGGGGCTACACCTTC.

This clonotype was seen at least ten times. The J gene is TRBJ1-2, the V gene TRBV5-1; D possibly corresponds to TRBD1 (6 bases). Trimming stripped 7 bases from V and 8 bases from J, with 18 bases between. The CDR3 is 13 residues long. Germline assignment: CDR1 SGHRS and CDR2 YFSETQ. The CDR3 loop reads CASSNHTGSGYTF. CDR3 nucleotides: TGCGCCAGCTCCAACCACACAGGGTCCGGCTACACCTTC.

This clonotype has ten or more counts. The chain links TRBV24-1 to TRBJ2-1, with a weak D call TRBD2 (6 bases). Trimming pared 4 bases from V and 5 bases from J, leaving 20 bases between. CDR3 size: 17 residues. Per the germline V gene, CDR1 is KGHDR and CDR2 is SFDVKD. The CDR3 coding sequence is TGTGCCACCAGTGACCCCCGGGGACTCAATGGTAACAATGAGCAGTTCTTC. Translating gives CATSDPRGLNGNNEQFF.

There are many counts of this clonotype. The chain has TRBV29-1 and TRBJ1-1, with unresolved D. This CDR3 has 13 amino acids. V lost 5 bases, J lost 7 bases, and 17 bases lay in between. Looked up from germline, CDR1 is SQVTM and CDR2 is ANQGSEA. CDR3 DNA: TGCAGCGTTCGTCGGGCGGGGAGTGGTGAAGCTTTCTTT. Translating it yields CSVRRAGSGEAFF.

This clonotype was found many times. The chain links TRBV5-1 to TRBJ2-7; D is perhaps TRBD1 or TRBD2 (5 bases each). Deletions cut 1 base from V and 3 bases from J, with 14 bases between. This CDR3 is 15 amino acids long. From germline, CDR1 is SGHRS and CDR2 YFSETQ. CDR3 protein: CASSLPGRLNYEQYF. The CDR3 coding sequence is TGCGCCAGCAGCTTGCCGGGACGGCTAAACTACGAGCAGTACTTC.

This clonotype appeared many times. V and J are TRBV7-9 and TRBJ2-7; a weak D match, TRBD1 (6 bases). Germline CDR1 is SEHNR and CDR2 is FQNEAQ (reference sequence). V was pared by 3 bases and J by 0 bases, with 12 bases between. The CDR3 spans 15 residues. In nucleotides, the CDR3 is TGTGCCAGCAGCTTGGGACATTCGAGCTCCTACGAGCAGTACTTC. This sequence encodes CASSLGHSSSYEQYF.

Many counts were recorded for this clonotype. V is TRBV5-1 and J is TRBJ2-1, with D unresolved. The V end lost 0 bases, the J end lost 8 bases, and 9 bases lay between the germline ends. The CDR3 contains 13 residues. CDR1 SGHRS and CDR2 YFSETQ come from the germline V gene. The CDR3 nucleotides read TGCGCCAGCAGCTTGGACTCCGGCGATGAGCAGTTCTTC. Translated, it gives CASSLDSGDEQFF.

About this clonotype itself: One end of the junction fails to match germline, which may point to a read error. The chain recombines TRBV10-3 with TRBJ2-5, with D perhaps TRBD1 (6 bases). The CDR3 spans 15 residues. Germline CDR1 reads ENHRY; CDR2 reads SYGVKD. The CDR3 bases are TGTGCCAGCAGTGGATCCAGGGGATCAGGAGAGACCCAGTACTTC. Its protein product is CASSGSRGSGETQYF.

This clonotype was seen repeatedly, ten times or more. This chain connects TRBV29-1 to TRBJ2-2; no firm D call. The V end was cut by 4 bases, the J end by 6 bases, with 6 bases between. This CDR3 is built from 11 residues. Germline V gene lookup returns CDR1 SQVTM and CDR2 ANQGSEA. CDR3: CSVGDAGELFF. The DNA of the CDR3 is TGCAGCGTTGGAGACGCCGGGGAGCTGTTTTTT.

Only one count was recorded for this clonotype. In this CDR3 the conserved last residue, phenylalanine or tryptophan, is missing, so a read error is likely. No DNA is shown, since the ends of the CDR3 on it are uncertain; the CDR3 is the one TCRdb lists. The chain carries TRBV5-1 and TRBJ2-1; TRBD2 is the table's D call and was not checked against the DNA. The CDR3 length equals 8 residues, ends included. In germline, CDR1 is SGHRS, CDR2 YFSETQ. This CDR3 is CASSPEDC.

This clonotype was picked up many times. The chain joins TRBV2 to TRBJ2-7, with D hard to call. The CDR3 spans 13 residues. Germline-derived CDR1 and CDR2 are SNHLY and FYNNEI. Trimming pared 1 base from V and 6 bases from J, leaving 10 bases between. This chain's CDR3 is CASSEEDLSEQYF. Written as DNA, the CDR3 is TGTGCCAGCAGTGAAGAAGACCTCTCCGAGCAGTACTTC. The variable domain in full, with the rest retrieved from reference TRBV2 and TRBJ2-7, is EPEVTQTPSHQVTQMGQEVILRCVPISNHLYFYWYRQILGQKVEFLVSFYNNEISEKSEIFDDQFSVERPDGSNFTLKIRSTKLEDSAMYFCASSEEDLSEQYFGPGTRLTVT.

This clonotype was observed at least ten times. The chain combines TRBV11-2 with TRBJ2-2, with 10 bases that match TRBD2. The CDR3 spans 18 residues. Trimming removed 5 bases from V and 0 bases from J; junction bases left unmatched: 9. Germline CDR1 is SGHAT and CDR2 is FQNNGV. CDR3 protein: CASSLKRGGPPNTGELFF. In DNA, the CDR3 is TGTGCCAGCAGCCTAAAGCGGGGGGGTCCCCCGAACACCGGGGAGCTGTTTTTT.

This clonotype was seen just once. A read error may account for a junction end that differs from germline. The V and J genes are TRBV20-1 and TRBJ1-3; D is possibly TRBD1 (5 bases). This CDR3 region has 16 residues. Germline-derived CDR1 and CDR2 are DFQATT and SNEGSKA (reference sequence). The CDR3 nucleotides read TGCTGTGCTCGCACAGGCAGAGCAGTCTCTGGAAGCACCATATATTTT. Translation gives CCARTGRAVSGSTIYF.

The sample holds many counts of this clonotype. The chain couples TRBV21-1 to TRBJ2-1; no check of the table's D call, TRBD1, against the DNA was made. TRBV21-1 is deemed a pseudogene. This CDR3 region has 14 residues. The CDR3 region is CASSLRIGQGVQFF. As DNA, the CDR3 is TGTGCCAGCAGCCTTCGAATAGGACAGGGAGTACAGTTCTTC.

In this sample, this clonotype turned up many times. The chain uses TRBV20-1 and TRBJ1-2; D is unclear. Germline CDR1 and CDR2: DFQATT and SNEGSKA (reference sequence). CDR3 size: 14 residues. The V end was cut by 3 bases, the J end by 2 bases, with 13 bases between. The CDR3 DNA reads as TGCAGTGCTAGGGACTCATTGAAGAACTATGGCTACACCTTC. It translates to CSARDSLKNYGYTF.

The CDR3 bases are TGTGCCAGCAGCCAAGACCCAGGGCCGGGGGACACTGAAGCTTTCTTT. Encoded protein: CASSQDPGPGDTEAFF. The rearrangement joins TRBV4-2 to TRBJ1-1; perhaps TRBD1 as D (5 bases). The CDR3 is made up of 16 amino acids. The V end lost 0 bases, the J end lost 3 bases, and 14 bases lay between the germline ends. Germline V gene lookup returns CDR1 LGHNA and CDR2 YNFKEQ.

This clonotype was seen ten or more times. The chain couples TRBV3-1 to TRBJ2-7; no definite D call. This CDR3 has 14 residues. Germline CDR1 is LGHDT and CDR2 is YNNKEL (reference sequence). V lost 1 base and J 3 bases, leaving 10 bases between the germline ends. This chain's CDR3 is CASSQVGVDYEQYF. The CDR3 nucleotides read TGTGCCAGCAGCCAAGTCGGAGTGGACTACGAGCAGTACTTC.

This clonotype was found many times. The conserved closing phenylalanine or tryptophan is absent in this CDR3, likely reflecting a read error. The DNA is omitted, as the CDR3 cannot be located on it reliably, and the CDR3 follows TCRdb's listing. The chain has TRBV12-3 or TRBV12-4 and TRBJ2-7; TRBD2, the D gene given by the table, was not confirmed from the DNA. The CDR3 is 13 amino acids long, termini counted. The CDR3: CASSLGSLGRVFH.

The sample holds many counts of this clonotype. The rearrangement links TRBV20-1 to TRBJ2-1; 8 nucleotides align to TRBD1. V lost 3 bases, J lost 0 bases, and 1 base stayed unmatched. This CDR3 is 14 amino acids long. Germline-derived CDR1 and CDR2 are DFQATT and SNEGSKA (reference sequence). CDR3 in DNA: TGCAGTGCTAGGGACAGGGTCTCCTACAATGAGCAGTTCTTC. Its translation: CSARDRVSYNEQFF.

This clonotype is medium-sized in the sample. The chain employs TRBV12-3 or TRBV12-4 and TRBJ1-3; D is undetermined. Trimming shortened V by 7 bases and J by 0 bases, and 7 bases separated the two germline ends. CDR3 size: 13 residues. CDR3 in DNA: TGTGCCAGCACTCAAAGCTCTGGAAACACCATATATTTT. Residues: CASTQSSGNTIYF.

This clonotype was counted at least ten times. The chain is built from TRBV28 and TRBJ2-3, with 8 bases identical to TRBD2. Germline V CDR1 and CDR2: MDHEN, SYDVKM. The CDR3 sequence is 16 residues long. V lost 5 bases and J lost 9; bases outside the gene matches: 16. CDR3 amino acids: CASSIPGLEKAGTQYF. The CDR3 DNA reads TGTGCCAGCAGTATACCGGGACTAGAGAAGGCGGGCACGCAGTATTTT.

This clonotype was detected many times. The rearrangement links TRBV5-1 to TRBJ2-2; D is ambiguous. Germline V gives CDR1 SGHRS, CDR2 YFSETQ. With 1 base removed from V and 2 bases from J, the gap between germline ends came to 9 bases. The length of the CDR3 is 15 residues. The CDR3 coding sequence is TGCGCCAGCAGCTTGATCAAATCAAACACCGGGGAGCTGTTTTTT. This codes for CASSLIKSNTGELFF.

The table lists this clonotype with a few counts. The chain links TRBV11-1 to TRBJ2-3, with TRBD1 matching over 7 bases. This CDR3 contains 18 residues. V was clipped by 4 bases and J by 0 bases; unmatched bases: 13. Germline V gene data show CDR1 as SGHAT and CDR2 as FQDESV (reference sequence). The CDR3 DNA sequence: TGTGCCAGCAGCTCCCGGGCGACAGGGCGTACTAGCACAGATACGCAGTATTTT. Its translation is CASSSRATGRTSTDTQYF.

This clonotype came up a few times. The rearrangement links TRBV6-5 to TRBJ2-7; TRBD1 agrees at 8 bases. The germline V gene has CDR1 MNHEY and CDR2 SVGAGI. The CDR3 has 16 residues. V shed 6 bases and J 3 bases; nucleotides not matched to a gene: 13. In nucleotides, the CDR3 is TGTGCCAGCAGCAGACAGGGGATCTTTTCCAACTACGAGCAGTACTTC. It encodes CASSRQGIFSNYEQYF.

This clonotype was seen ten or more times. The CDR3 DNA reads TGCAGTGCTAGGAGACTAGCGGGGGACCAAGAGACCCAGTACTTC. Translation gives CSARRLAGDQETQYF. The V gene is TRBV20-1, the J gene TRBJ2-5; 12 nucleotides agree with TRBD2. The junction had 2 bases not matched to a gene; V was cut back by 3 bases and J by 0 bases. This CDR3 comprises 15 residues. Germline V gene data show CDR1 as DFQATT and CDR2 as SNEGSKA (reference sequence).